One sample yielded the 10 T cell receptor beta chains listed below, sequenced in a study of spatial heterogeneity in lung cancer. TCRdb redid the calling of the 5' RACE reads with MiXCR, one entry per CDR3 protein. Among approximately 40,000 distinct CDR3 sequences listed, 6% to 8% were seen once. Time point: sample taken at primary tumor resection. Sequencing of whole RNA from tumor, nontumor lung or frozen PBMC involved no sorting. Here the sequenced sample was PBMCs, taken at surgery. These receptors were obtained from a male donor with early-stage non-small cell lung cancer.

This clonotype was observed at least ten times. The chain has TRBV6-1 and TRBJ2-3, with D perhaps matching TRBD1 (5 bases). The CDR3 length is 13 residues. Germline assignment: CDR1 MNHNS and CDR2 SASEGT. V lost 4 bases and J lost 1, with 6 bases in between. The CDR3 coding sequence is TGTGCCAGCAGTGTACAGGGCACAGATACGCAGTATTTT. Its protein product is CASSVQGTDTQYF.

This clonotype was observed a handful of times. The rearrangement links TRBV5-6 to TRBJ1-2; weak D call: TRBD1 (6 bases). The CDR3 extends over 15 amino acids. Germline assignment: CDR1 SGHDT and CDR2 YYEEEE. V was clipped by 2 bases and J by 7 bases, with 18 bases between them. The CDR3, as DNA: TGTGCCAGCAGCTTTGACAGGATTGAGTCGGGTGGCTACACCTTC. This gives the protein CASSFDRIESGGYTF.

In this sample, this clonotype turned up many times. The chain is built from TRBV7-9 and TRBJ1-4, with D perhaps matching TRBD1 (5 bases). CDR1 is SEHNR and CDR2 is FQNEAQ in the germline V gene (reference sequence). This CDR3 has 17 residues. Trimming removed 10 bases at V and 1 base at J, with 22 bases between. CDR3 amino acids: CATEPGPNSGTNEKLFF. CDR3 DNA sequence: TGTGCCACCGAGCCGGGACCGAATAGTGGAACTAATGAAAAACTGTTTTTT. Variable domain in full (rest from reference TRBV7-9 and TRBJ1-4): DTGVSQNPRHKITKRGQNVTFRCDPISEHNRLYWYRQTLGQGPEFLTYFQNEAQLEKSRLLSDRFSAERPKGSFSTLEIQRTEQGDSAMYLCATEPGPNSGTNEKLFFGSGTQLSVL.

This clonotype was recorded at least ten times. This chain connects TRBV29-1 to TRBJ1-3; no clear D. This CDR3 has 14 amino acids. Germline V gives CDR1 SQVTM, CDR2 ANQGSEA. The ends were cut back, 6 bases at V and 0 bases at J, with 12 bases in the middle. The CDR3 nucleotides are TGCAGCGTGGCCGGGTTTAACTCTGGAAACACCATATATTTT. Its protein is CSVAGFNSGNTIYF.

The chain links TRBV6-5 to TRBJ2-7; TRBD2 is a possible D gene (7 bases). Germline CDR1 and CDR2: MNHEY and SVGAGI. This CDR3 contains 14 residues. Deletions cut 6 bases from V and 2 bases from J, with 14 bases between. DNA for the CDR3: TGTGCCAGCAGATCCGCGGGGGCAGCCTACGAGCAGTACTTC. This encodes CASRSAGAAYEQYF.

The V and J genes are TRBV19 and TRBJ1-2, with 9 bases lining up with TRBD1. Looked up from germline, CDR1 is LNHDA and CDR2 is SQIVND (reference sequence). The ends lost 3 bases at V and 5 bases at J; junction bases unmatched: 7. CDR3 size: 15 residues. Written as DNA, the CDR3 is TGTGCCAGTAGTATGGGACAGGGAGTAGGTTATGGCTACACCTTC. It codes for CASSMGQGVGYGYTF.

Note on this clonotype: This sequence may be a read error, since a much larger clone differs from it by one base. This chain uses TRBV29-1 with TRBJ2-5; D ambiguous. This CDR3 is built from 11 residues. Looked up from germline, CDR1 is SQVTM and CDR2 is ANQGSEA. CDR3 loop: CCLVQRETQYF. In DNA form, the CDR3 reads TGCTGTCTCGTCCAGAGAGAGACCCAGTACTTC.

Turning to this clonotype: A much bigger clone sits one base away, suggesting this may be a read error. The genes are TRBV9 and TRBJ2-3, with D uncertain. The CDR3 runs 14 residues. The V end lost 1 base, the J end lost 2 bases, and 8 bases lay between the germline ends. The germline CDR1 and CDR2 sequences are SGDLS and YYNGEE. The CDR3 is CASSVKAVTDTQYF. The CDR3, as DNA: TGTGCCAGCAGCGTAAAGGCAGTCACAGATACGCAGTATTTT.

This clonotype was seen many times. The chain carries TRBV5-1 and TRBJ2-1; 8 bases align to TRBD2. The junction had 5 bases not matched to a gene; V was cut back by 0 bases and J by 9 bases. CDR3 size: 14 residues. CDR1 and CDR2 (germline): SGHRS, YFSETQ. The CDR3 sequence: CASSLVLSGTEQFF. The CDR3 coding sequence is TGCGCCAGCAGCTTGGTACTTAGCGGGACTGAGCAGTTCTTC.

This clonotype has ten or more counts. This chain uses TRBV29-1 with TRBJ2-3; no clear D. The CDR3 spans 14 residues. Looked up from germline, CDR1 is SQVTM and CDR2 is ANQGSEA. V lost 5 bases to trimming and J lost 4 bases, with 16 bases between them. CDR3: CSVSTHIGPDTQYF. The CDR3 nucleotides are TGCAGCGTTTCCACCCACATTGGACCAGATACGCAGTATTTT.